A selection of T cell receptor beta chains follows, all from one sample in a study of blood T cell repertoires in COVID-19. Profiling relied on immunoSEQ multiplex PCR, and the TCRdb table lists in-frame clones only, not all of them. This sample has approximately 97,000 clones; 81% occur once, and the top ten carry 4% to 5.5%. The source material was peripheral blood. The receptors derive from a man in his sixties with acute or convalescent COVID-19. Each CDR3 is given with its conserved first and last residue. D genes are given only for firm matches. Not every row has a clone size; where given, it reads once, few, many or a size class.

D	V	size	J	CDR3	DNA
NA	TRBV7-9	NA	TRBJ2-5	CASSPGQQLKETQYF	TGTGCCAGCAGCCCCGGACAGCAGCTGAAAGAGACCCAGTACTTC
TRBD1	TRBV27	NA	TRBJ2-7	CASSPRDSTYEQYF	TGTGCCAGCAGTCCACGGGACAGCACCTACGAGCAGTACTTC
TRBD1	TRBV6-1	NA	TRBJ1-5	CASSEYRAGTGNQPQHF	TGTGCCAGCAGTGAATATAGAGCCGGGACAGGGAATCAGCCCCAGCATTTT
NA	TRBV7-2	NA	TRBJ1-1	CASSLAGTKNTEAFF	TGTGCCAGCAGCTTGGCCGGGACAAAGAACACTGAAGCTTTCTTT
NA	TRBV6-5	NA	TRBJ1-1	CASGRKLNTEAFF	TGTGCCAGCGGGCGAAAGCTGAACACTGAAGCTTTCTTT
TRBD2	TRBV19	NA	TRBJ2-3	CASSSRGGPTDTQYF	TGTGCCAGTAGTTCCCGGGGGGGCCCCACAGATACGCAGTATTTT
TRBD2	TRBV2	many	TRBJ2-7	CASSSGGTSKYEQYF	TGTGCCAGCAGCTCAGGGGGGACTAGCAAATACGAGCAGTACTTC
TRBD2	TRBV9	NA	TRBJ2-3	CASSVQGTRRGGRDTDTQYF	TGTGCCAGCAGCGTACAGGGGACACGGCGGGGGGGCCGGGACACAGATACGCAGTATTTT
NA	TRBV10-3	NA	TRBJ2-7	CAIKSSDDYEQYF	TGTGCCATCAAATCTAGCGACGACTACGAGCAGTACTTC
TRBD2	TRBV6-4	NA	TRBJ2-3	CASSTGLAGGQDTQYF	TGTGCCAGCAGTACCGGACTAGCGGGGGGGCAGGATACGCAGTATTTT
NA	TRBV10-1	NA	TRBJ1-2	CASSELLTPYQLDLNRLVMDGYTF	TGCGCCAGCAGTGAATTACTAACCCCTTATCAACTAGATCTAAACCGGCTAGTGATGGATGGCTACACCTTC
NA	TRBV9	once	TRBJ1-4	CASSIGTLTNEKLFF	TGTGCCAGCAGCATCGGGACACTAACTAATGAAAAACTGTTTTTT
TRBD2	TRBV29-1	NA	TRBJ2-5	CSVAGTSGGAFETQYF	TGCAGCGTGGCCGGGACTAGCGGGGGGGCTTTCGAGACCCAGTACTTC
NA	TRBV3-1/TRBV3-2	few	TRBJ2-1	CASSQGGFSGNEQFF	TGTGCCAGCAGCCAAGGAGGTTTCAGTGGGAATGAGCAGTTCTTC
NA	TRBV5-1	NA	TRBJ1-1	CASSLVRGGGLNTEAFF	TGCGCCAGCAGCTTGGTGCGGGGCGGAGGATTAAACACTGAAGCTTTCTTT
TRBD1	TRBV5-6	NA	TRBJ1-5	CASSNDRGKSNQPQHF	TGTGCCAGCAGCAATGACAGGGGCAAGAGCAATCAGCCCCAGCATTTT
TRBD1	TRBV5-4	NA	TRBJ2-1	CASSLGTGVYEQFF	TGTGCCAGCAGCTTGGGGACAGGCGTCTATGAGCAGTTCTTC
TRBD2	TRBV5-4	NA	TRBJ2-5	CASSLAGRGLAGVSQYF	TGTGCCAGCAGCTTGGCCGGGAGAGGACTAGCGGGAGTGTCCCAGTACTTC
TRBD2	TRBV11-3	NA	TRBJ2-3	CASSNGLADTDTQYF	TGTGCCAGCAGCAACGGACTAGCGGACACAGATACGCAGTATTTT
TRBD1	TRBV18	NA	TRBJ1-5	CASSPPGQGANQPQHF	TGTGCCAGCTCACCTCCAGGGCAGGGGGCCAATCAGCCCCAGCATTTT
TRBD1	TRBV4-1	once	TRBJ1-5	CASSLNDRGYQPQHF	TGCGCCAGCAGCCTAAACGACAGGGGCTATCAGCCCCAGCATTTT
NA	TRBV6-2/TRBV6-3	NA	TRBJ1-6	CASSYPDGRVPLHF	TGTGCCAGCAGTTACCCAGACGGGAGGGTTCCCCTCCACTTT